This T cell receptor beta chain was captured by sequencing in a study of neurological immune-mediated disorders. Findings and caveats of the study: No CDR3 amino acid sequences were shared by expanded clones across subjects, suggesting private repertoires in all groups.

Ten or more counts support this clonotype. What it binds is not known. From germline, CDR1 is DFQATT and CDR2 SNEGSKA (reference sequence). The CDR3 has 14 amino acids. V was shortened by 5 bases and J by 0 bases, with 10 bases between the two germline ends. TCRdb re-derived calls from the 5' RACE reads in MiXCR, one entry per CDR3 protein. The top ten clones hold around 6% of a sample with about 70,000 distinct CDR3 sequences, more than 4.5% of them seen once. This TCR derives from a human donor with multiple sclerosis. The donor label of this sample is uncertain. This sequence joins TRBV20-1 and TRBJ2-2; a possible D gene is TRBD1 (7 bases). Specimen: PBMCs. CDR3 region: CSARGTANTGELFF. As DNA, the CDR3 is TGCAGTGCTCGCGGGACAGCGAACACCGGGGAGCTGTTTTTT.